These 7 T cell receptor beta chains share one sample of origin, sequenced in a study of T cell responses to AZD1222 COVID-19 vaccine (TCRdb year 2021). The sample's time point, from its label and the paper: about 28 days (+/-7) after the second vaccine dose. Sample treatment or condition, as interpreted from the label and publication: meningococcal conjugate vaccine given as trial control. The method behind the library was the immunoSEQ multiplex PCR assay. The source is immuneACCESS, and TCRdb retained only in-frame sequences with V and J called. Part of the clones is not carried over; for the studies checked, unresolved V genes explain less than half of this, and the remainder is unexplained. Across this sample there are under 200,000 clones, with around 90% seen only once. Of the sample, around 3.6% falls within the top ten clones. This specimen consisted of peripheral blood, obtained 28 days after the second dose of the MenACWY control vaccine. The source is an adult who received the MenACWY meningococcal vaccine as a control.

This rearrangement joins TRBV25-1 to TRBJ2-7, with 7 bases fitting TRBD2. V was clipped by 3 bases and J by 2 bases; unmatched bases: 4. Germline CDR1 reads MGHDK; CDR2 reads SYGVNS. This CDR3 is 14 amino acids long. Here the CDR3 reads CASSDSGVPYEQYF. In DNA form, the CDR3 reads TGTGCCAGCAGTGACAGCGGGGTACCCTACGAGCAGTACTTC.

The chain recombines TRBV24-1 with TRBJ2-3; D perhaps matches TRBD1 (6 bases). CDR3 length equals 13 residues. Germline values: CDR1 KGHDR, CDR2 SFDVKD. The V end lost 6 bases, the J end lost 5 bases, and 11 bases lay between the germline ends. CDR3 sequence reads: CATSTQGRDTQYF. CDR3 in DNA: TGTGCCACCAGTACCCAGGGGAGAGATACGCAGTATTTT.

The rearrangement uses TRBV5-6 and TRBJ2-6, with a tentative D call TRBD2 (6 bases). The CDR3 consists of 15 residues. In germline, CDR1 is SGHDT, CDR2 YYEEEE. Trimming took 5 bases from V and 4 from J, leaving 13 bases between them. For the CDR3, the DNA is TGTGCCAGCAGTTCGCCAGGGAGGGGGGCCAACGTCCTGACTTTC. Its protein product is CASSSPGRGANVLTF.

The J gene is TRBJ1-3, the V gene TRBV6-1; perhaps TRBD1 as D (5 bases). The CDR3 contains 16 residues. The ends were cut back, 4 bases at V and 1 base at J, with 14 bases in the middle. From germline, CDR1 is MNHNS and CDR2 SASEGT. This CDR3 reads CASSVDPAGSGNTIYF. The CDR3 DNA reads TGTGCCAGCAGTGTGGATCCCGCAGGGTCTGGAAACACCATATATTTT.

This clone has just one count. The chain uses TRBV7-6 and TRBJ2-7; 7 bases align to TRBD1. CDR1 is SGHVS and CDR2 is FNYEAQ in the germline V gene. Trimming took 2 bases from V and 6 from J; bases not matched to a gene: 10. The CDR3 consists of 15 residues. The CDR3 sequence is CASSLSSDRAAEQYF. The DNA of the CDR3 is TGTGCCAGCAGCTTAAGTTCCGACAGGGCTGCCGAGCAGTACTTC.

The sample holds one count of this clone. The gene calls are TRBV19 and TRBJ2-3; TRBD2 is a possible D gene (7 bases). The germline V and J ends were trimmed by 5 bases and 0 bases, with 18 bases remaining between them. From germline, CDR1 is LNHDA and CDR2 SQIVND (reference sequence). The CDR3 extends over 17 amino acids. The CDR3 loop is CASSPPVAGASTDTQYF. The CDR3 nucleotides are TGTGCCAGTAGTCCGCCGGTGGCGGGGGCTAGCACAGATACGCAGTATTTT.

This clone is a singleton in its sample. The chain uses TRBV7-2 and TRBJ1-2; D not resolved. CDR3 length: 14 residues. V lost 4 bases to trimming and J lost 5 bases, with 14 bases between them. Germline-derived CDR1 and CDR2 are SGHTA and FQGNSA. CDR3 nucleotides: TGTGCCAGCAGCTCCAGTAGGACGAGATATGGCTACACCTTC. It encodes CASSSSRTRYGYTF.